The 20 T cell receptor beta chains below were found in one sample sequenced in a study of cytomegalovirus exposure and HLA in healthy donors. PCR involved 60 Vbeta and 13 Jbeta primers. Using immunoSEQ multiplex PCR, the repertoire was profiled, and TCRdb retains in-frame clones only, with some absent. The table shows 150,000 to 200,000 clones, with 70% to 85% occurring only once. The sample taken for sequencing was PBMCs. Every receptor here comes from a man between 50 and 59 years old in good health and CMV-seropositive.

This chain joins TRBV27 and TRBJ1-2; possibly TRBD1 for D (6 bases). The CDR3 runs to 15 residues. Deletions cut 4 bases from V and 1 base from J, with 13 bases between. Germline V lookup: CDR1 MNHEY, CDR2 SMNVEV (reference sequence). The chain's CDR3 is CASSSTDSFNYGYTF. As DNA, the CDR3 is TGTGCCAGCAGTTCAACGGACAGTTTTAACTATGGCTACACCTTC.

This rearrangement joins TRBV6-1 to TRBJ1-5; the match to TRBD1 covers 10 bases. The germline gives CDR1 MNHNS, CDR2 SASEGT. Losses at the gene ends were 5 bases for V and 2 bases for J; bases not matched to a gene: 3. The CDR3 has 15 residues. The CDR3, as DNA: TGTGCCAGCAGTATTGGACAGGGGGGCAATCAGCCCCAGCATTTT. Translated, it gives CASSIGQGGNQPQHF.

This clone was picked up a small number of times. V and J are TRBV6-1 and TRBJ1-2; 7 nucleotides agree with TRBD1. V shed 5 bases, J shed 0 bases, and the junction held 6 bases outside the gene matches. The germline V gene encodes CDR1 MNHNS and CDR2 SASEGT. CDR3 length: 15 amino acids. In DNA, the CDR3 is TGTGCCAGCAGTACCCGGGACAGAGCTAACTATGGCTACACCTTC. Amino acids: CASSTRDRANYGYTF.

J is TRBJ2-1 and V is TRBV14; the match to TRBD1 covers 8 bases. Germline V gene data show CDR1 as SGHDN and CDR2 as FVKESK. V was clipped by 7 bases and J by 9 bases; unmatched bases: 11. This CDR3 is built from 14 residues. Written as DNA, the CDR3 is TGTGCCAGCAAGCCGGGACAGGCCCGGAGTGAGCAGTTCTTC. This encodes CASKPGQARSEQFF.

The chain couples TRBV27 to TRBJ1-2; D may be TRBD1 (5 bases). Trimming removed 1 base from V and 8 bases from J, with 11 bases in between. The CDR3 spans 13 residues. Germline V gene data show CDR1 as MNHEY and CDR2 as SMNVEV (reference sequence). Written as DNA, the CDR3 is TGTGCCAGCAGTTTATACCGGGGGGACGGCTACACCTTC. Translated, it gives CASSLYRGDGYTF.

This chain connects TRBV5-1 to TRBJ2-1, with TRBD2 matching over 13 bases. Germline V CDR1 and CDR2: SGHRS, YFSETQ. V lost 7 bases to trimming and J lost 6 bases; unmatched junction nucleotides: 13. The CDR3 runs to 17 residues. The CDR3 DNA sequence: TGCGCCAGCGCCTCAGCAAAACGACTAGCGGGGGGCAATGAGCAGTTCTTC. Translated, it gives CASASAKRLAGGNEQFF.

The chain links TRBV25-1 to TRBJ2-1; D perhaps matches TRBD2 (6 bases). Trimming stripped 3 bases from V and 8 bases from J, with 11 bases between. Germline CDR1 is MGHDK and CDR2 is SYGVNS. This CDR3 region has 13 residues. The CDR3 reads CASSDWGEDEQFF. In DNA form, the CDR3 reads TGTGCCAGCAGTGACTGGGGGGAGGATGAGCAGTTCTTC.

V is TRBV7-8 and J is TRBJ2-5, with D maybe TRBD2 (5 bases). Trimming removed 1 base at V and 2 bases at J, with 8 bases between. Germline CDR1 reads SGHVS; CDR2 reads FQNEAQ. The CDR3 is made up of 14 amino acids. CDR3 in amino acids: CASSLVRVQETQYF. The CDR3 coding sequence is TGTGCCAGCAGCTTAGTGAGGGTGCAAGAGACCCAGTACTTC.

This rearrangement joins TRBV6-5 to TRBJ1-2, with TRBD1 identical over 8 bases. This CDR3 has 13 residues. Germline V gene data show CDR1 as MNHEY and CDR2 as SVGAGI. The ends lost 2 bases at V and 6 bases at J; junction bases unmatched: 2. The CDR3 here is CASSYGQGHGYTF. CDR3 coding DNA: TGTGCCAGCAGTTACGGACAGGGTCATGGCTACACCTTC.

The V call is TRBV10-3, the J call TRBJ2-5; TRBD2 aligns across 8 bases. The germline gives CDR1 ENHRY, CDR2 SYGVKD. Unmatched junction bases numbered 15, after V lost 4 bases and J lost 5 bases. This CDR3 is 17 amino acids long. This chain's CDR3 is CAISAPRDGRATETQYF. CDR3 DNA: TGTGCCATCAGTGCCCCTCGGGACGGGAGGGCCACCGAGACCCAGTACTTC.

As regards this clone: An end of the junction does not agree with germline; a read error may underlie this. J is TRBJ1-1 and V is TRBV20-1; maybe TRBD1 (5 bases). Germline assignment: CDR1 DFQATT and CDR2 SNEGSKA (reference sequence). The length of the CDR3 is 11 residues. Written as DNA, the CDR3 is TGCAGTGTGGACAACCGGCCGGATTTGATCTTT. It yields the protein CSVDNRPDLIF.

The chain has TRBV27 and TRBJ2-2; 10 bases line up with TRBD2. CDR3 size: 16 residues. The ends lost 3 bases at V and 2 bases at J; junction bases unmatched: 3. Germline-derived CDR1 and CDR2 are MNHEY and SMNVEV (reference sequence). The CDR3 coding sequence is TGTGCCAGCAGTTTTTGGACTAGCGGTAACACCGGGGAGCTGTTTTTT. Its protein product is CASSFWTSGNTGELFF.

In this sample, this clone turned up a few times. V and J are TRBV27 and TRBJ1-5, with D maybe TRBD1 (6 bases). CDR3 length: 15 residues. In germline, CDR1 is MNHEY, CDR2 SMNVEV (reference sequence). Trimming removed 0 bases from V and 3 bases from J, with 9 bases in between. The chain's CDR3 is CASSLSAGDNQPQHF. The DNA for the CDR3 is TGTGCCAGCAGTTTATCGGCAGGGGACAATCAGCCCCAGCATTTT.

The J gene is TRBJ2-1, the V gene TRBV18, with 16 positions matching TRBD2. From germline, CDR1 is KGHSH and CDR2 LQKENI. The CDR3 runs 19 residues. V dropped 3 bases and J dropped 10; count of bases not matched to a gene: 15. DNA of the CDR3: TGTGCCAGCTCACCTTCCGTGCCCGGGACTAGCGGGAGGGCCTTAGAGCAGTTCTTC. It codes for CASSPSVPGTSGRALEQFF.

V and J are TRBV5-1 and TRBJ2-7; D is undetermined. Germline V gives CDR1 SGHRS, CDR2 YFSETQ. Trimming removed 3 bases at V and 6 bases at J, with 16 bases between. The length of the CDR3 is 14 residues. CDR3 region: CASSSPPLVPEQYF. Here the CDR3 DNA reads TGCGCCAGCAGCTCGCCCCCCCTAGTACCCGAGCAGTACTTC.

This chain joins TRBV4-1 and TRBJ1-5; D possibly corresponds to TRBD1 (6 bases). Germline V gene sequence: CDR1 MGHRA, CDR2 YSYEKL. Trimming shortened V by 0 bases and J by 6 bases, and 15 bases separated the two germline ends. This CDR3 region has 16 residues. In DNA, the CDR3 is TGCGCCAGCAGCCAAGAAAGAAACAGGGTCATTCAGCCCCAGCATTTT. This translates into CASSQERNRVIQPQHF.

The gene calls are TRBV30 and TRBJ2-3, with TRBD2 matching over 14 bases. Trimming at V came to 5 bases and at J to 4 bases, leaving 5 bases not matched to a gene. This CDR3 spans 15 amino acids. The germline gives CDR1 GTSNPN, CDR2 SVGIG (reference sequence). The CDR3: CAWAGTSGSADTQYF. The CDR3 DNA sequence: TGTGCCTGGGCCGGGACTAGCGGGAGCGCAGATACGCAGTATTTT.

V gene TRBV10-2 combines with J gene TRBJ1-1; D unresolved. Per the germline V gene, CDR1 is WSHSY and CDR2 is SAAADI. CDR3 size: 15 residues. V shed 2 bases and J shed 3 bases, with 13 bases lying between them. The CDR3 sequence: CASSEVRVVYTEAFF. Here the CDR3 DNA reads TGCGCCAGCAGTGAGGTCCGGGTGGTATACACTGAAGCTTTCTTT.

The rearrangement links TRBV5-8 to TRBJ1-2; a weak D match, TRBD1 (5 bases). The CDR3 spans 13 residues. V was pared by 4 bases and J by 7 bases, with 14 bases between. Germline V gives CDR1 SGHTS, CDR2 YDEGEE. CDR3 region: CASSHSQTVGYTF. The CDR3 DNA is TGTGCCAGCAGCCATTCCCAGACAGTTGGCTACACCTTC.

The J gene is TRBJ1-1, the V gene TRBV5-1; TRBD1 is a possible D gene (6 bases). Germline V CDR1 and CDR2: SGHRS, YFSETQ. This CDR3 contains 15 residues. Trimming took off 4 bases at V and 1 base at J, with 14 bases between the two ends. The CDR3 DNA sequence: TGCGCCAGCAGCCCTTGGCAACAGGGGAACACTGAAGCTTTCTTT. Translating gives CASSPWQQGNTEAFF.